This TCR beta chain was retrieved from a study of response to subunit inactivated influenza vaccine (dated 2018 in TCRdb). Broadly, across the study: To follow how T cells responded to a trivalent subunit inactivated influenza vaccine, the researchers relied on deep quantitative profiling of the T cell receptor repertoire.

V is cut back by 6 bases and J by 7 bases, with 9 bases in the junction unmatched. The CDR1 and CDR2 encoded by the germline V gene are MDHEN and SYDVKM. The cysteine opens and the phenylalanine closes a CDR3 of 14 amino acids. Here the CDR3 DNA is all that survives: 42 bases in frame from base 1. The library was made by RT-PCR. The sequencing machine was an Illumina HiSeq 2500. TCRdb reran the public reads through fastp at Q25 and MiXCR, keeping productive beta chains. Entries that share a CDR3 protein sequence are merged under the most common genes and DNA. The sample has almost 250,000 distinct CDR3 sequences on record, 12% of them singletons. The ten top clones hold 7.5% to 10% of the sample. Here is what the overall study found, with its caveats: According to the authors, only a limited number of new T cells may be recruited by each seasonal influenza vaccination.

On this clonotype itself: What this receptor recognizes is not known. Base quality data are lacking; no much larger clone is found one base away.

The sequence links TRBV28 to TRBJ2-7, with TRBD2 matching 10 junction bases. This sequence originates from a man aged 45-65 years who received an inactivated influenza vaccine. Donor details come from another sample of the same person, matched by shared clones. The material sequenced was non-naive T cells sorted from PBMCs, taken roughly 2 weeks before vaccination. The intended sense of this specimen's cell subset or site label: memory T cell fraction. CDR3 sequence: CASSGLAVRGEQYF. The DNA reads TGTGCCAGCAGCGGACTAGCGGTCCGGGGGGAGCAGTACTTC.